This TCR beta chain was identified in a study of T cell repertoires in cytomegalovirus infection. Across the study: HLA-B-restricted CMV epitopes that are well studied, plus recently identified HLA-C-restricted ones, were used by the study. A matching HLA type, together with CMV infection, was signaled by public TCR beta signatures.

Concerning this clonotype: The antigen is not known.

Via MiXCR, TCRdb re-called the reads, giving one row per CDR3 protein. This sample yields about 920,000 distinct CDR3 sequences, of which less than 40% are seen a single time; around an eighth belongs to the top ten. The CDR3 runs to 15 residues. Per germline, CDR1 SGHVT and CDR2 SQSDAQ. Trimming took 1 base from V and 5 from J, leaving 14 bases between them. The source material was cultured CD8+ T cells from PBMCs, sampled from culture after CMV antigen stimulation. The V gene is TRBV7-4, the J gene TRBJ1-1; D is possibly TRBD1 (6 bases). This sequence originates from a human donor in good health (CMV status not recorded). Some clones in this sample may be carry-over from other donors' samples. The DNA of the CDR3 is TGTGCCAGCAGCTTAGATTCGGGGGCGGAAACTGAAGCTTTCTTT. Translating it yields CASSLDSGAETEAFF.